The clone carrying this TCR beta chain was detected a few times. The data are from a study of blood T cell repertoires in COVID-19. Looking at the study overall: Samples of COVID-19 (acute and convalescent) were obtained from the United States, Italy and Spain. In each case, the material was cDNA or gDNA derived from T cells, B-cell-depleted T cells, or PBMCs.

Original processing notes: By means of reference gene primer amplification, nucleated cell counts were estimated. Only in-frame clones appear in the TCRdb table, and some are missing; sequencing was by immunoSEQ multiplex PCR. V and J calls and clone size are copied from that table; D and trimming were computed from the DNA. The repertoire holds around 270,000 clones, with around 80% as singletons. This CDR3 spans 14 amino acids. V lost 0 bases and J 1 base, leaving 7 bases between the germline ends. Germline values: CDR1 SGHNT, CDR2 YYREEE (reference sequence). The chain employs TRBV5-4 and TRBJ1-1; no clear D gene. The sequence was obtained from a man between 60 and 75 years old with acute or convalescent COVID-19. Sequenced: peripheral blood. DNA of the CDR3: TGTGCCAGCAGCTTGGGCGTTGAGAACACTGAAGCTTTCTTT. Amino acids: CASSLGVENTEAFF.